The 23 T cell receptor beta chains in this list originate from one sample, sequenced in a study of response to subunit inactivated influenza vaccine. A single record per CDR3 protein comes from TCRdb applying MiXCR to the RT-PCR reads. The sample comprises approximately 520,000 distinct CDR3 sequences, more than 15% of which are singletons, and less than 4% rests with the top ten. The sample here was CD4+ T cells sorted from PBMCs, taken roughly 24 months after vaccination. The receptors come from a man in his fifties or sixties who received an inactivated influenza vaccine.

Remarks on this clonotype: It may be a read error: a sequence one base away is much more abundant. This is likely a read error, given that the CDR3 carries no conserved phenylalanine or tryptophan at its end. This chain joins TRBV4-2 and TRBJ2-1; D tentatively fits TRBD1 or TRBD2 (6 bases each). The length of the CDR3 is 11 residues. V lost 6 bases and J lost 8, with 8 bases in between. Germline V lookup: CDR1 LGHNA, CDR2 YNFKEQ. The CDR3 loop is CASRRGDEQFL. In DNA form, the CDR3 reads TGTGCCAGCAGGAGGGGGGATGAGCAGTTCTTG.

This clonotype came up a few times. DNA for the CDR3: TGCAGTGCTAGAGATCCGGGGACTAGCGGGGGTGAGCAGTTCTTC. It yields the protein CSARDPGTSGGEQFF. The gene calls are TRBV20-1 and TRBJ2-1; 14 nucleotides align to TRBD2. The germline gives CDR1 DFQATT, CDR2 SNEGSKA (reference sequence). CDR3 length equals 15 residues. Germline trimming cut 0 bases from V and 9 bases from J; bases unmatched to any gene: 4.

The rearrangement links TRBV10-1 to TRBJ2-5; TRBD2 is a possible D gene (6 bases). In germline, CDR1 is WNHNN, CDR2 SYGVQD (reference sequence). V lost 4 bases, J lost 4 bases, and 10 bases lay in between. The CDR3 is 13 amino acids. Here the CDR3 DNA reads TGCGCCAGCAGTGTGACTAGGGGAGAGACCCAGTACTTC. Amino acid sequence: CASSVTRGETQYF.

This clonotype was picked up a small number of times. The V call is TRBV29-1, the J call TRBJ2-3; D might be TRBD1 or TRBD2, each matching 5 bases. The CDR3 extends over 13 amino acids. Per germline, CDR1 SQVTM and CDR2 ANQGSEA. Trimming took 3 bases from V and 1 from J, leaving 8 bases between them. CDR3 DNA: TGCAGCGTTGAGAAGGGACGCACAGATACGCAGTATTTT. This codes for CSVEKGRTDTQYF.

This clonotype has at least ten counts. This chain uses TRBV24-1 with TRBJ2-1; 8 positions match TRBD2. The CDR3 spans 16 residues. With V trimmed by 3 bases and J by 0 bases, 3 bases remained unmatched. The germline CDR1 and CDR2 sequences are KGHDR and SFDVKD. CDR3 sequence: CATSDPSGSSYNEQFF. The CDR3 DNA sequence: TGTGCCACCAGTGATCCCAGCGGGAGCTCCTACAATGAGCAGTTCTTC.

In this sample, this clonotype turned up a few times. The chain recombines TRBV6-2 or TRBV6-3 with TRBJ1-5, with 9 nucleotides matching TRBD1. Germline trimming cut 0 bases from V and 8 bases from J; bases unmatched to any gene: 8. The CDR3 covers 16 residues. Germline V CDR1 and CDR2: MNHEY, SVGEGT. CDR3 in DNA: TGTGCCAGCAGTTACTCCCGTCACAGGGGGCTCAAGCCCCAGCATTTT. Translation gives CASSYSRHRGLKPQHF.

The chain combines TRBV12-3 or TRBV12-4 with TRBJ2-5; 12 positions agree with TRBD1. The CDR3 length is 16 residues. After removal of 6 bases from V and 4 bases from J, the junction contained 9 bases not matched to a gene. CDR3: CASRLNRDRGRETQYF. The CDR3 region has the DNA TGTGCCAGCAGACTCAACCGGGACAGGGGGCGAGAGACCCAGTACTTC.

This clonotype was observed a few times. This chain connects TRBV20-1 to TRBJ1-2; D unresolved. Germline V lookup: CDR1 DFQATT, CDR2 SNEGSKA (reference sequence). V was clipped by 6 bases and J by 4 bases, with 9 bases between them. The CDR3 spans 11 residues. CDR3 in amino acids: CSARQSYGYTF. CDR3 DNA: TGCAGTGCGCGGCAGAGCTATGGCTACACCTTC.

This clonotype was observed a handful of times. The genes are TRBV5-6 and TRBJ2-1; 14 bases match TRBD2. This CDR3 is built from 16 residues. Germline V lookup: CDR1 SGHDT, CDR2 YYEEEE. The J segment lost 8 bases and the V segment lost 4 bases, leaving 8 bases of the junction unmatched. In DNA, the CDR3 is TGTGCCAGCAGCGCTGGGACTAGCGGGAGAAGAGATGAGCAGTTCTTC. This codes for CASSAGTSGRRDEQFF.

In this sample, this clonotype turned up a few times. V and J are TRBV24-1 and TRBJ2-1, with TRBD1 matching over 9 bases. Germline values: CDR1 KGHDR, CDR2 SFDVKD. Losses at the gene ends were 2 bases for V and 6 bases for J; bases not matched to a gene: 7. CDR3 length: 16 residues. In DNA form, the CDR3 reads TGTGCCACCAGTGATTCCGGGACAGGGCCTACCAATGAGCAGTTCTTC. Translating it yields CATSDSGTGPTNEQFF.

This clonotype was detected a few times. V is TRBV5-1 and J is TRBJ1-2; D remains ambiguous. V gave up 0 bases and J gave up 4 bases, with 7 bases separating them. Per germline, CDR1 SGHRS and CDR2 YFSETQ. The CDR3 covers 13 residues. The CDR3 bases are TGCGCCAGCAGCTTGGATCAGCTCTATGGCTACACCTTC. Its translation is CASSLDQLYGYTF.

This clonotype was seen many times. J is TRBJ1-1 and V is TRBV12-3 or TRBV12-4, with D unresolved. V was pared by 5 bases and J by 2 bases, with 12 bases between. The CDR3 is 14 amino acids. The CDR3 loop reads CASSPRWGNTEAFF. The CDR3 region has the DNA TGTGCCAGCAGTCCCCGATGGGGAAACACTGAAGCTTTCTTT.

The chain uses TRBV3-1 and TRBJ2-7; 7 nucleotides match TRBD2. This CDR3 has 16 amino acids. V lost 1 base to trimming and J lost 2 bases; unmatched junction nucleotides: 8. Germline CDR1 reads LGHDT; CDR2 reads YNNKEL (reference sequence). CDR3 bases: TGTGCCAGCAGCCAAGTTATTGGGGGGGGAGCCTACGAGCAGTACTTC. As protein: CASSQVIGGGAYEQYF.

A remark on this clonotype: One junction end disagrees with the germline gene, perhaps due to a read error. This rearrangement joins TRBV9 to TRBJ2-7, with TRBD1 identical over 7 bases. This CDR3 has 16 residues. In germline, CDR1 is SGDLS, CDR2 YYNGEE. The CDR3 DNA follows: TGTGCCAGCAGCGTAGGACTCGGACAGGCTCCCTACGAGCTGTACTTC. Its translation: CASSVGLGQAPYELYF.

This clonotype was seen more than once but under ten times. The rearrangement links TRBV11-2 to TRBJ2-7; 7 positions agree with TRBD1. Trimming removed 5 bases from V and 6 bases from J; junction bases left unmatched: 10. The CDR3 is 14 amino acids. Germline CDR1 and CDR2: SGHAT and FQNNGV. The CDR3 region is CASSPETGPREQYF. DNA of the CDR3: TGTGCCAGCAGCCCTGAGACAGGGCCTCGCGAGCAGTACTTC. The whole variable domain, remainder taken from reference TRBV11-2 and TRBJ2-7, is EAGVAQSPRYKIIEKRQSVAFWCNPISGHATLYWYQQILGQGPKLLIQFQNNGVVDDSQLPKDRFSAERLKGVDSTLKIQPAKLEDSAVYLCASSPETGPREQYFGPGTRLTVT.

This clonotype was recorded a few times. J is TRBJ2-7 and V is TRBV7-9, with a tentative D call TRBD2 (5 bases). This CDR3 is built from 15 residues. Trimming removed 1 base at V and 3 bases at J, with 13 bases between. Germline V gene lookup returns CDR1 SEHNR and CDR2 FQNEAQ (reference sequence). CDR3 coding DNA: TGTGCCAGCAGCTTAGGGCCCGCCGGGAACTACGAGCAGTACTTC. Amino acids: CASSLGPAGNYEQYF.

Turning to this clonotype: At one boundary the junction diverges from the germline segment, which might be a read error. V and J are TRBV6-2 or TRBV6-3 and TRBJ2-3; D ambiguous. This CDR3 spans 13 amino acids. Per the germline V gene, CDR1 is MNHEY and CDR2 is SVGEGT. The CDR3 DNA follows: TGTGCCAGCAGTTACTTGCACACAGATGCGCAGTATTTT. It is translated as CASSYLHTDAQYF.

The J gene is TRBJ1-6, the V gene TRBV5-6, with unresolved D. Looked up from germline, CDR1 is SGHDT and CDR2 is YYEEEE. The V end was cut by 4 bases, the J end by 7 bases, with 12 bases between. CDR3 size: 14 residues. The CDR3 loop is CASSLGRTNSPLHF. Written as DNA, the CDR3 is TGTGCCAGCAGCCTCGGACGGACCAATTCACCCCTCCACTTT.

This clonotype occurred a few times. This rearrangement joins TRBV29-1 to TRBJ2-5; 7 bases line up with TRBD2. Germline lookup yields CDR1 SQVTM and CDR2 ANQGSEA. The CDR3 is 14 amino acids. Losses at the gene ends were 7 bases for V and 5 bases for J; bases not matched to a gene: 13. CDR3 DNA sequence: TGCAGCGGGGAGCCTAGCGGCAAAGGGGAGACCCAGTACTTC. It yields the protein CSGEPSGKGETQYF.

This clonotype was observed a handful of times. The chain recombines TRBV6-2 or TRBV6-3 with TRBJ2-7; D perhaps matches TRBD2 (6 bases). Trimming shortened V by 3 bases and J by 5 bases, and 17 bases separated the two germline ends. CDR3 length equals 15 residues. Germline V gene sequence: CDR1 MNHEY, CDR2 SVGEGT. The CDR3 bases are TGTGCCAGCAGTTATCGGGAGCAAACGGGGGACGAGCAGTACTTC. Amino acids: CASSYREQTGDEQYF.

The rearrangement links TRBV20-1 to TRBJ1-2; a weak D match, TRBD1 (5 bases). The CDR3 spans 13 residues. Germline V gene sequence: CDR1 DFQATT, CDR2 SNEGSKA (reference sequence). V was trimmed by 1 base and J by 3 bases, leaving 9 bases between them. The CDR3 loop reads CSARGGFDYGYTF. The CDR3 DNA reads TGCAGTGCTAGAGGGGGGTTCGACTATGGCTACACCTTC.

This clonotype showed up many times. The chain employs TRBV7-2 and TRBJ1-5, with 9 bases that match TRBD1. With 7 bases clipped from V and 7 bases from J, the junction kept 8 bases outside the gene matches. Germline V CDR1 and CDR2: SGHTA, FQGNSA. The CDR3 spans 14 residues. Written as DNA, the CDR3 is TGTGCCAGCACCCGACAGGGGGAAGGACAGCCCCAGCATTTT. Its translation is CASTRQGEGQPQHF.

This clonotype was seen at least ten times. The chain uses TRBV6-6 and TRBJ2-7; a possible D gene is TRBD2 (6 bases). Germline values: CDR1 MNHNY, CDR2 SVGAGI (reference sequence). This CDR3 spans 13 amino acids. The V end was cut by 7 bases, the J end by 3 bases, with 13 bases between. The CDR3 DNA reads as TGTGCCAGCACTAATAGCGGAGGCTACGAGCAGTACTTC. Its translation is CASTNSGGYEQYF.